A selection of T cell receptor beta chains follows, all from one sample in a study of cytomegalovirus exposure and HLA in healthy donors. Profiling relied on immunoSEQ multiplex PCR, and the TCRdb table lists in-frame clones only, not all of them. In total, the table holds under 90,000 clones. The sequenced sample consisted of PBMCs. The receptors shown here come from a middle-aged man in good health and CMV-seropositive. The CDR3 runs from the conserved cysteine through the conserved F or W. Each record gives: D gene, V gene, J gene, CDR3 DNA, CDR3 protein. A D gene is named only where the DNA matches it firmly.

d_gene: TRBD2; v_gene: TRBV5-3; j_gene: TRBJ2-1; CDR3nt: TGTGCCAGAAGCGTCCCCGGGGGGGCCTGGAATGAGCAGTTCTTC; CDR3aa: CARSVPGGAWNEQFF
d_gene: -; v_gene: TRBV6-5; j_gene: TRBJ1-1; CDR3nt: TGTGCCAGCCACAGGTCGAACACTGAAGCTTTCTTT; CDR3aa: CASHRSNTEAFF
d_gene: TRBD2; v_gene: TRBV7-8; j_gene: TRBJ2-7; CDR3nt: TGTGCCAGCAGCTTAGGCTCTAGCGGACCTTACGAGCAGTACTTC; CDR3aa: CASSLGSSGPYEQYF
d_gene: TRBD1; v_gene: TRBV19; j_gene: TRBJ1-1; CDR3nt: TGTGCCAGTAGTATAGATGGTCAGGGGGACACTGAAGCTTTCTTT; CDR3aa: CASSIDGQGDTEAFF
d_gene: TRBD1; v_gene: TRBV6-5; j_gene: TRBJ1-4; CDR3nt: TGTGCCAGCGGACAGGGCAGGGAAAAACTGTTTTTT; CDR3aa: CASGQGREKLFF
d_gene: TRBD1; v_gene: TRBV5-1; j_gene: TRBJ1-1; CDR3nt: TGCGCCAGCAGCTCGGACAGGCCGAAGGCTGAAGCTTTCTTT; CDR3aa: CASSSDRPKAEAFF
d_gene: TRBD2; v_gene: TRBV11-2; j_gene: TRBJ2-1; CDR3nt: TGTGCCAGCAGCGGGAGGGTAGCGGGGGGCCCCAATGAGCAGTTCTTC; CDR3aa: CASSGRVAGGPNEQFF
d_gene: TRBD1; v_gene: TRBV19; j_gene: TRBJ1-2; CDR3nt: TGTGCCAGTAGTATCTCCGGGACAGGGGCCTTCGGTGGCTACACCTTC; CDR3aa: CASSISGTGAFGGYTF
d_gene: TRBD2; v_gene: TRBV9; j_gene: TRBJ2-3; CDR3nt: TGTGCCAGCAGCCCCCGGATAGCGGGAATTGGTAGCGCAGATACGCAGTATTTT; CDR3aa: CASSPRIAGIGSADTQYF
d_gene: TRBD2; v_gene: TRBV19; j_gene: TRBJ2-3; CDR3nt: TGTGCCACTAGGAAGTTGGAGGGTCTAGCGGTTAGCACAGATACGCAGTATTTT; CDR3aa: CATRKLEGLAVSTDTQYF
d_gene: TRBD1; v_gene: TRBV5-6; j_gene: TRBJ2-5; CDR3nt: TGTGCCAGCAGCTCCACAGGGGTGGTAAGGGAGACCCAGTACTTC; CDR3aa: CASSSTGVVRETQYF
d_gene: -; v_gene: TRBV29-1; j_gene: TRBJ1-2; CDR3nt: TGCAGCGTTGAGCGTGGGCAAAACTATGGCTACACCTTC; CDR3aa: CSVERGQNYGYTF
d_gene: -; v_gene: TRBV28; j_gene: TRBJ2-4; CDR3nt: TGTGCCAGCAGCCTCGGGGGAGGAGCGGCCAAAAACATTCAGTACTTC; CDR3aa: CASSLGGGAAKNIQYF
d_gene: -; v_gene: TRBV5-1; j_gene: TRBJ2-3; CDR3nt: TGCGCCAGCAGCCAACTAGGAGTAGAGGCAGATACGCAGTATTTT; CDR3aa: CASSQLGVEADTQYF
d_gene: -; v_gene: TRBV5-6; j_gene: TRBJ1-1; CDR3nt: TGTGCCAGCAGCCCTAGAAAAACCTCGGAATTGAACACTGAAGCTTTCTTT; CDR3aa: CASSPRKTSELNTEAFF
d_gene: -; v_gene: TRBV7-9; j_gene: TRBJ2-1; CDR3nt: TGTGCCAGCAGCTTCCCGGGTACCTACAATGAGCAGTTCTTC; CDR3aa: CASSFPGTYNEQFF
d_gene: -; v_gene: TRBV5-1; j_gene: TRBJ2-3; CDR3nt: TGCGCCAGCAGCCTGGGTGAAGGGGCAGATACGCAGTATTTT; CDR3aa: CASSLGEGADTQYF
d_gene: -; v_gene: TRBV19; j_gene: TRBJ1-1; CDR3nt: TGTGCCAGTGGAAAAGGAGGGATCGGAGAAGCTTTCTTT; CDR3aa: CASGKGGIGEAFF
d_gene: TRBD2; v_gene: TRBV19; j_gene: TRBJ2-3; CDR3nt: TGTGGCGCCAGTAAGTTGGAGGGTCTAGCGGTTAGCACAGATACGCAGTATTTT; CDR3aa: CGASKLEGLAVSTDTQYF
d_gene: -; v_gene: TRBV9; j_gene: TRBJ1-2; CDR3nt: TGTGCCAGCAGCGTAGGGGAGACGAGTTGGCGTGGCTACACCTTC; CDR3aa: CASSVGETSWRGYTF
d_gene: -; v_gene: TRBV5-5; j_gene: TRBJ1-5; CDR3nt: TGTGCCAGCAGCCCGGGGGTCAATCAGCCCCAGCATTTT; CDR3aa: CASSPGVNQPQHF
d_gene: -; v_gene: TRBV6-4; j_gene: TRBJ2-2; CDR3nt: TGTGCCAGCAGTAGCGGAAACACCGGGGAGCTGTTTTTT; CDR3aa: CASSSGNTGELFF
d_gene: -; v_gene: TRBV4-1; j_gene: TRBJ2-7; CDR3nt: TGCGCCAGCAGCCAGACCCTGAGGAACGAGCAGTACTTC; CDR3aa: CASSQTLRNEQYF
d_gene: -; v_gene: TRBV2; j_gene: TRBJ2-7; CDR3nt: TGTGCCAGCAGTGATGGACTCGACTCCTACGAGCAGTACTTC; CDR3aa: CASSDGLDSYEQYF
d_gene: TRBD2; v_gene: TRBV4-2; j_gene: TRBJ2-7; CDR3nt: TGTGCCAGCAGCCAAGATCTAGCGGGAGAATCCTTC; CDR3aa: CASSQDLAGESF
d_gene: TRBD2; v_gene: TRBV7-8; j_gene: TRBJ2-2; CDR3nt: TGTGCCAGCAGCCTGGGCGGGGGGGCCTCGGTCGGGGAGCTGTTTTTT; CDR3aa: CASSLGGGASVGELFF
d_gene: -; v_gene: TRBV9; j_gene: TRBJ1-1; CDR3nt: TGTGCCAGCAGTGATGGACAGATTCTAAGGCGAGCTTTCTTT; CDR3aa: CASSDGQILRRAFF
d_gene: -; v_gene: TRBV5-5; j_gene: TRBJ1-1; CDR3nt: TGTGCCAGCAGCTTGTATGACAGCCACACTGAAGCTTTCTTT; CDR3aa: CASSLYDSHTEAFF
d_gene: TRBD1; v_gene: TRBV5-4; j_gene: TRBJ2-5; CDR3nt: TGTGCCAGCAGCTTGGCACAGGGGGAGACCCAGTACTTC; CDR3aa: CASSLAQGETQYF
d_gene: TRBD1; v_gene: TRBV6-5; j_gene: TRBJ1-3; CDR3nt: TGTGCCAGCAGTTTCAAGGACAGGGGTGGCGGAAACACCATATATTTT; CDR3aa: CASSFKDRGGGNTIYF
d_gene: TRBD1; v_gene: TRBV10-3; j_gene: TRBJ1-2; CDR3nt: TGTGCCATCAGTGATTACAGGGGCAGCTATGGCTACACCTTC; CDR3aa: CAISDYRGSYGYTF
d_gene: TRBD1; v_gene: TRBV7-2; j_gene: TRBJ2-4; CDR3nt: TGTGCCAGCGGAAAGCAACAGGGGATCAAAAACATTCAGTACTTC; CDR3aa: CASGKQQGIKNIQYF
d_gene: -; v_gene: TRBV27; j_gene: TRBJ1-4; CDR3nt: TGTGCCAGCAGAGAGGAACTGTTTTTT; CDR3aa: CASREELFF
d_gene: -; v_gene: TRBV5-1; j_gene: TRBJ1-1; CDR3nt: TGCGCCAGCAGCGAAGGGTTTAGAAGGGGTGAAGCTTTCTTT; CDR3aa: CASSEGFRRGEAFF
d_gene: -; v_gene: TRBV5-6; j_gene: TRBJ1-6; CDR3nt: TGTGCCAGCAGCTTGAGGGAGGTTGACTCCCTGGACTATAATTCACCCCTCCACTTT; CDR3aa: CASSLREVDSLDYNSPLHF
d_gene: -; v_gene: TRBV6-5; j_gene: TRBJ2-1; CDR3nt: TGTGCCAGCAGTTCCCCCCTGGGGAGCTCCTACAATGAGCAGTTCTTC; CDR3aa: CASSSPLGSSYNEQFF
d_gene: TRBD2; v_gene: TRBV27; j_gene: TRBJ2-1; CDR3nt: TGTGCCAGCAGTCCGATCACTAGCGGGGTTTACAATGAGCAGTTCTTC; CDR3aa: CASSPITSGVYNEQFF
d_gene: -; v_gene: TRBV6-1; j_gene: TRBJ1-5; CDR3nt: TGTGCCAGCAGTGGGTCCAGGTTGAGCAATCAGCCCCAGCATTTT; CDR3aa: CASSGSRLSNQPQHF
d_gene: -; v_gene: TRBV18; j_gene: TRBJ1-1; CDR3nt: TGTGCCAGCTCATCAGGCACAGTTAACATGAACACTGAAGCTTTCTTT; CDR3aa: CASSSGTVNMNTEAFF
d_gene: TRBD1; v_gene: TRBV4-2; j_gene: TRBJ1-2; CDR3nt: TGTGCCAGCAGCCACAGCGGACAGGGATTCTATGGCTACACCTTC; CDR3aa: CASSHSGQGFYGYTF
d_gene: -; v_gene: TRBV15; j_gene: TRBJ2-5; CDR3nt: TGTGCCACCAGCAGCGGGGGGCGAGAGACCCAGTACTTC; CDR3aa: CATSSGGRETQYF
d_gene: -; v_gene: TRBV20-1; j_gene: TRBJ1-1; CDR3nt: TGCAGTGCTAGTATCCTAACGGCTTTCTTT; CDR3aa: CSASILTAFF
d_gene: -; v_gene: TRBV5-6; j_gene: TRBJ2-3; CDR3nt: TGTGCCAGCAGCGGGGGCGTCAGTGGAGATACGCAGTATTTT; CDR3aa: CASSGGVSGDTQYF
d_gene: -; v_gene: TRBV5-6; j_gene: TRBJ2-1; CDR3nt: TGTGCCAGCAGCTTTCAGGTGAGAAGCTCCTACAATGAGCAGTTCTTC; CDR3aa: CASSFQVRSSYNEQFF
d_gene: TRBD1; v_gene: TRBV5-1; j_gene: TRBJ1-1; CDR3nt: TGCGCCAGCAGCGCCCGGGGACAGATGAACACTGAAGCTTTCTTT; CDR3aa: CASSARGQMNTEAFF
d_gene: TRBD1; v_gene: TRBV7-9; j_gene: TRBJ2-7; CDR3nt: TGTGCCAGCAGCCCCGGGACAGGAGTTTACGAGCAGTACTTC; CDR3aa: CASSPGTGVYEQYF
d_gene: -; v_gene: TRBV30; j_gene: TRBJ1-2; CDR3nt: TGTGCCTGGAGCCCCGGGGGGACTTTTAACTATGGCTACACCTTC; CDR3aa: CAWSPGGTFNYGYTF
d_gene: -; v_gene: TRBV19; j_gene: TRBJ1-1; CDR3nt: TGTGCCAGTAAACCCGATCCTATGAACACTGAAGCTTTCTTT; CDR3aa: CASKPDPMNTEAFF
d_gene: -; v_gene: TRBV7-9; j_gene: TRBJ1-2; CDR3nt: TGTGCCAGCAGCTTATGGCCGAATGATGGCTACACCTTC; CDR3aa: CASSLWPNDGYTF
d_gene: TRBD1; v_gene: TRBV4-2; j_gene: TRBJ1-4; CDR3nt: TGTGCCAGCAGCCAAGATGCGGGGCAGGGGGGAGAAAAACTGTTTTTT; CDR3aa: CASSQDAGQGGEKLFF